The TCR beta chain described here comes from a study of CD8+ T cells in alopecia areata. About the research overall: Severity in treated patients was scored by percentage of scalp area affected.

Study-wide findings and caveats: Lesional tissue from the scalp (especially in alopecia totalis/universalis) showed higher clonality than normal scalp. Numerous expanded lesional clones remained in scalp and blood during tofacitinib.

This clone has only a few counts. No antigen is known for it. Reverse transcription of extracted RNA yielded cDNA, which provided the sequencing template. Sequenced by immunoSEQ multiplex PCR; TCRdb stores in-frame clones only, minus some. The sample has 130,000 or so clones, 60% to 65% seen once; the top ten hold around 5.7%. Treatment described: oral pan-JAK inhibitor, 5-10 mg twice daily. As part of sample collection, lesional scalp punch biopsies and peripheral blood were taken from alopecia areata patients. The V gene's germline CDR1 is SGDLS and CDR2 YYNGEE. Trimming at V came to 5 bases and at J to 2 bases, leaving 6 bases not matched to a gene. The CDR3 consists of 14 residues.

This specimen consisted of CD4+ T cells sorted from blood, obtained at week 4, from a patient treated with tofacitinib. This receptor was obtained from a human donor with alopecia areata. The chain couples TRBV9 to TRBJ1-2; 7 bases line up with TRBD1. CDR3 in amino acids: CASSRGGENYGYTF. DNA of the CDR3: TGTGCCAGCAGTAGAGGGGGCGAGAACTATGGCTACACCTTC.